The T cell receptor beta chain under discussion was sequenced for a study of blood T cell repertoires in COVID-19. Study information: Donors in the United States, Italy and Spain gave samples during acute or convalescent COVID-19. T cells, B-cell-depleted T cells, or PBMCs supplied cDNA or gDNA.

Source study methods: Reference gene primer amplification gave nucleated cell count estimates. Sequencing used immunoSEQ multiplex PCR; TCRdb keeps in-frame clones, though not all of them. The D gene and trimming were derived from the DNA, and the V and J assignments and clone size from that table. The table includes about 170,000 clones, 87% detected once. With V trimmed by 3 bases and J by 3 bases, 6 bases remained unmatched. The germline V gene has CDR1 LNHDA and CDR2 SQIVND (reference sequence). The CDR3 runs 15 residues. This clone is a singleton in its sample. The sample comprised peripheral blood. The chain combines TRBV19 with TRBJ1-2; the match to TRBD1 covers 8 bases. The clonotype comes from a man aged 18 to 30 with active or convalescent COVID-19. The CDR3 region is CASSIGQGAHYGYTF. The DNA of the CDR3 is TGTGCCAGTAGTATTGGGCAGGGGGCCCACTATGGCTACACCTTC.